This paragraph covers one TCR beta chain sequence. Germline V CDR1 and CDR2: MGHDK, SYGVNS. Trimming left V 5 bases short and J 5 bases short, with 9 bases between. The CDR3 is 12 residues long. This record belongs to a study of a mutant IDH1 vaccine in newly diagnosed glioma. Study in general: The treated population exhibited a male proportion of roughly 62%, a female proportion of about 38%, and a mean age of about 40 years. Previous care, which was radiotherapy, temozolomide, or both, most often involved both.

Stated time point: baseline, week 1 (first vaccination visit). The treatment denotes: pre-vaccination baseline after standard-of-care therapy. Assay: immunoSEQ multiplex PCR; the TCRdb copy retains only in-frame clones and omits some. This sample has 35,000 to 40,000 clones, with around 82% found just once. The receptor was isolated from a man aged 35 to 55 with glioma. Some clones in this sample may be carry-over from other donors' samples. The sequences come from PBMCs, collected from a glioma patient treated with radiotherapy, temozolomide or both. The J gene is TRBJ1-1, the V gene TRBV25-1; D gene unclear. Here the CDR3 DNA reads TGTGCCAGCAGTCTAGCGGGTACTGAAGCTTTCTTT. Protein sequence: CASSLAGTEAFF.